These 14 T cell receptor beta chains came from one sample sequenced in a study of blood T cell repertoires in COVID-19. The repertoire was sequenced with immunoSEQ multiplex PCR; TCRdb's copy has only in-frame clones and lacks some. The repertoire holds more than 200,000 clones, with roughly 80% as singletons. The sample comprised peripheral blood. The receptors were sampled from a woman aged 80 or over with COVID-19, enrolled during active disease.

The chain couples TRBV12-3 or TRBV12-4 to TRBJ1-2; 7 bases align to TRBD1. CDR3 length: 13 residues. The V gene end was trimmed by 3 bases and the J gene end by 3 bases; junction bases not matched to a gene: 1. Here the CDR3 reads CASSLTGHYGYTF. The CDR3 DNA is TGTGCCAGCAGTTTGACAGGGCACTATGGCTACACCTTC.

This chain joins TRBV6-2 or TRBV6-3 and TRBJ2-7; 7 bases match TRBD1. CDR1 and CDR2 (germline): MNHEY, SVGEGT. The CDR3 extends over 14 amino acids. Trimming took 3 bases from V and 2 from J; bases not matched to a gene: 4. The DNA for the CDR3 is TGTGCCAGCAGTTATAGACAGGGTGCCTACGAGCAGTACTTC. This encodes CASSYRQGAYEQYF.

This clone showed up just a few times. The chain uses TRBV6-2 or TRBV6-3 and TRBJ2-1, with 13 bases lining up with TRBD2. V lost 6 bases, J lost 4 bases, and 3 bases stayed unmatched. CDR3 size: 15 residues. Looked up from germline, CDR1 is MNHEY and CDR2 is SVGEGT. This CDR3 is CASSVLAGGYNEQFF. In DNA form, the CDR3 reads TGTGCCAGCAGCGTACTAGCGGGGGGGTACAATGAGCAGTTCTTC.

This chain uses TRBV9 with TRBJ2-3, with 9 nucleotides matching TRBD2. V shed 3 bases and J 0 bases; nucleotides not matched to a gene: 8. CDR1 is SGDLS and CDR2 is YYNGEE in the germline V gene. The CDR3 spans 17 residues. CDR3 residues: CASSGSSGATSTDTQYF. The CDR3 DNA is TGTGCCAGCAGCGGGTCTAGCGGGGCCACTAGCACAGATACGCAGTATTTT.

The chain uses TRBV5-1 and TRBJ1-3; possible D gene TRBD1, 5 bases. Germline V gene sequence: CDR1 SGHRS, CDR2 YFSETQ. V was cut by 0 bases and J by 2 bases, with 12 bases left in between. This CDR3 is built from 16 residues. The DNA of the CDR3 is TGCGCCAGCAGCTTGGCTCCTTCGGGGGCTGGAAACACCATATATTTT. This encodes CASSLAPSGAGNTIYF.

This clone appeared a single time. J is TRBJ2-5 and V is TRBV7-2; 12 bases are shared with TRBD2. The CDR3 has 13 residues. Germline assignment: CDR1 SGHTA and CDR2 FQGNSA. Losses at the gene ends were 4 bases for V and 10 bases for J; bases not matched to a gene: 4. CDR3: CASSSRLAGDQYF. Here the CDR3 DNA reads TGTGCCAGCAGCTCTAGACTAGCGGGGGACCAGTACTTC.

The chain is built from TRBV11-2 and TRBJ1-6; 11 bases match TRBD1. The length of the CDR3 is 16 residues. Germline CDR1 and CDR2: SGHAT and FQNNGV. Trimming removed 5 bases from V and 4 bases from J; junction bases left unmatched: 4. The CDR3 protein is CASSPRDRGYNSPLHF. The DNA for the CDR3 is TGTGCCAGCAGCCCTCGGGACAGGGGGTATAATTCACCCCTCCACTTT.

V usage is TRBV6-5 and J usage is TRBJ1-5; unclear D gene. The CDR3 extends over 13 amino acids. The V end was cut by 5 bases, the J end by 0 bases, with 5 bases between. The germline V gene encodes CDR1 MNHEY and CDR2 SVGAGI. The CDR3 nucleotides read TGTGCCAGCAGTAAACTTAGCAATCAGCCCCAGCATTTT. The encoded protein is CASSKLSNQPQHF.

The J gene is TRBJ2-2, the V gene TRBV4-1; TRBD1 might be the D (5 bases). V was pared by 2 bases and J by 1 base, with 11 bases between. The germline V gene has CDR1 MGHRA and CDR2 YSYEKL. CDR3 length: 16 amino acids. In DNA, the CDR3 is TGCGCCAGCAGCCAACAGCAGGGCCGGAACACCGGGGAGCTGTTTTTT. Encoded protein: CASSQQQGRNTGELFF.

CDR3 residues: CASSWGGSNTEAFF. CDR3 DNA: TGTGCCAGCAGTTGGGGGGGCTCGAACACTGAAGCTTTCTTT. The rearrangement uses TRBV28 and TRBJ1-1; maybe TRBD1 (6 bases). The CDR3 runs to 14 residues. Germline assignment: CDR1 MDHEN and CDR2 SYDVKM. Trimming took off 4 bases at V and 1 base at J, with 10 bases between the two ends.

Points on this clone: The same CDR3 can be traced to other DNA sequences in this sample. CDR3 sequence (DNA): TGTGCCAGCAGCGGGACAGGGTCTGGAAACACCATATATTTT. As protein: CASSGTGSGNTIYF. J is TRBJ1-3 and V is TRBV7-2, with 9 bases identical to TRBD1. Germline-derived CDR1 and CDR2 are SGHTA and FQGNSA. The CDR3 extends over 14 amino acids. V shed 5 bases and J 1 base; nucleotides not matched to a gene: 0.

The CDR3 bases are TGTGCCAGCAGCCCGGGACAAACCTCTGGAAACACCATATATTTT. This translates into CASSPGQTSGNTIYF. The chain employs TRBV7-2 and TRBJ1-3; possible D gene TRBD1, 6 bases. The CDR3 runs 15 residues. In germline, CDR1 is SGHTA, CDR2 FQGNSA. V was shortened by 5 bases and J by 0 bases, with 11 bases between the two germline ends.

V gene TRBV4-2 combines with J gene TRBJ2-1; the match to TRBD2 covers 11 bases. Germline trimming cut 2 bases from V and 8 bases from J; bases unmatched to any gene: 14. This CDR3 is 18 amino acids long. CDR1 LGHNA and CDR2 YNFKEQ come from the germline V gene. The DNA of the CDR3 is TGTGCCAGCAGCCAACTCCCCCTTAGCGGGGGGGCCCTCGATGAGCAGTTCTTC. Residues: CASSQLPLSGGALDEQFF.

There are a few counts of this clone. This chain's CDR3 is CASSVGESTDTQYF. CDR3 DNA sequence: TGTGCCAGCAGCGTGGGCGAAAGCACAGATACGCAGTATTTT. This chain joins TRBV9 and TRBJ2-3, with no clear D. V dropped 2 bases and J dropped 0 bases, with 7 bases sitting between them. The CDR3 extends over 14 amino acids. The germline CDR1 and CDR2 sequences are SGDLS and YYNGEE. Filled out from reference TRBV9 and TRBJ2-3, the complete variable domain reads DSGVTQTPKHLITATGQRVTLRCSPRSGDLSVYWYQQSLDQGLQFLIQYYNGEERAKGNILERFSAQQFPDLHSELNLSSLELGDSALYFCASSVGESTDTQYFGPGTRLTVL.